This T cell receptor beta chain was sequenced for a study of blood T cell repertoires in COVID-19. As for the study in general: Spain, Italy and the United States supplied samples that represented acute and convalescent COVID-19.

J lost 4 bases, V lost 5 bases, and 6 bases had no gene match. From germline, CDR1 is MNHEY and CDR2 SVGAGI. The CDR3 is 14 residues long. Clones were sequenced by immunoSEQ multiplex PCR, and TCRdb holds only the in-frame ones, with some missing. The sample records about 240,000 clones, 70% to 85% being singletons. V gene TRBV6-5 combines with J gene TRBJ1-1; 8 bases are shared with TRBD1. The sequence was obtained from a woman aged 80 or over with acute or convalescent COVID-19. The sample taken for sequencing was peripheral blood. For the CDR3, the DNA is TGTGCCAGCAGTCGCGACAGGGGTGGCACTGAAGCTTTCTTT. Its translation is CASSRDRGGTEAFF.